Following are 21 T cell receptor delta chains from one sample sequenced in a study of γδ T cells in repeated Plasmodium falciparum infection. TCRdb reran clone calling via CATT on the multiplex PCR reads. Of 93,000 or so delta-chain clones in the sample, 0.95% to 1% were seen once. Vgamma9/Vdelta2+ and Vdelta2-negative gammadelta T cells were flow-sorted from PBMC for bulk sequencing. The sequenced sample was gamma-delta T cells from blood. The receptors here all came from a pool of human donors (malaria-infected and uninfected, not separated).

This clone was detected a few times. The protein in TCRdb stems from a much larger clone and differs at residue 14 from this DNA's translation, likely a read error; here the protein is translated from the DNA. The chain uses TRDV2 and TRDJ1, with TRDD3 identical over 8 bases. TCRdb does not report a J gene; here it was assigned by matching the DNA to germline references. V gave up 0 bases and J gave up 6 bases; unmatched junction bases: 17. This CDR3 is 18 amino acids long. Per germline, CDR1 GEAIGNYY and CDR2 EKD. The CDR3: CACDTGGRGDTEGNKLIF. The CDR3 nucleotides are TGTGCCTGTGACACCGGAGGTAGAGGGGATACAGAGGGCAATAAACTCATCTTT.

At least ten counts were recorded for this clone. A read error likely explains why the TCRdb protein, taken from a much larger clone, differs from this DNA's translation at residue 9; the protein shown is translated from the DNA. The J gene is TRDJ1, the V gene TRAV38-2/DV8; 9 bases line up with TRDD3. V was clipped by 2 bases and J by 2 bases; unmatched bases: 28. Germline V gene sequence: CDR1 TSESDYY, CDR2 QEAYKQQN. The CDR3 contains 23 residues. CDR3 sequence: CAYRSKISLLDPTGGHGTDKLIF. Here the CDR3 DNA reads TGTGCTTATAGGAGTAAGATTTCCCTCCTAGACCCTACTGGGGGACACGGGACCGATAAACTCATCTTT.

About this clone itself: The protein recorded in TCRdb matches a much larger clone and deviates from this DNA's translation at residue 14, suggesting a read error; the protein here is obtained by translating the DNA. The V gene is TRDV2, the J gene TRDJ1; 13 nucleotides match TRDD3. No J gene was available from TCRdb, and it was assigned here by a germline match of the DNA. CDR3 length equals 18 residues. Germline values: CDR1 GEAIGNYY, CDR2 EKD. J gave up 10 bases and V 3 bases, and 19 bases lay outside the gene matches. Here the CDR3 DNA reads TGTGCCTGTGACTCTTTACTGGGGGATACGCGTAAAGAGCAAACACTCATCTTT. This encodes CACDSLLGDTRKEQTLIF.

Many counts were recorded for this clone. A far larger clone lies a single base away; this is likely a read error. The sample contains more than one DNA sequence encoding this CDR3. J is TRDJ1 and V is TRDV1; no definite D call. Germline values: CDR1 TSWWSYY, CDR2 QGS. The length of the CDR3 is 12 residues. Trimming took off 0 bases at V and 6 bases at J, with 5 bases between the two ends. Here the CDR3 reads CALGELRYKLIF. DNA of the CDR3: TGTGCTCTTGGGGAACTGCGGTATAAACTCATCTTT.

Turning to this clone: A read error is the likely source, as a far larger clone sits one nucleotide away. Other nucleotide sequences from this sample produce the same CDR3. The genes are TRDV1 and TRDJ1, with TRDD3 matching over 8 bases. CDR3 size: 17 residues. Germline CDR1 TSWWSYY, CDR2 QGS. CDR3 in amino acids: CALGELTMGDGTDKLIF. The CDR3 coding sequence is TGTGCTCTCGGGGAACTAACGATGGGGGATGGGACCGATAAACTCATCTTT.

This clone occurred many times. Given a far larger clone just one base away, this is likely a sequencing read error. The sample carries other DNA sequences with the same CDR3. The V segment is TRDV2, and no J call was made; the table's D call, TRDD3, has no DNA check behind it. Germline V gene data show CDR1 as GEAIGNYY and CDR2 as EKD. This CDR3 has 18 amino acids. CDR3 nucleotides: TGTGCCTGTGACACCTTAGCTGGGGGACCTGCCCTCACCGATAAGCTCATCTTT. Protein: CACDTLAGGPALTDKLIF.

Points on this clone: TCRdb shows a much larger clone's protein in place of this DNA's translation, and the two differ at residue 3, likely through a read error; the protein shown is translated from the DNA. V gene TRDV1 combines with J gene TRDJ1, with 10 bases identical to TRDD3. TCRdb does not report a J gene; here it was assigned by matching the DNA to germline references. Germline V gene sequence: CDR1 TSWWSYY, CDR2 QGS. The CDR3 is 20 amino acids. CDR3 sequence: CAPGEPVLGHTGGYTDKLIF. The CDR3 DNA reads TGTGCTCCTGGGGAACCAGTTTTGGGTCATACTGGGGGATACACCGATAAACTCATCTTT.

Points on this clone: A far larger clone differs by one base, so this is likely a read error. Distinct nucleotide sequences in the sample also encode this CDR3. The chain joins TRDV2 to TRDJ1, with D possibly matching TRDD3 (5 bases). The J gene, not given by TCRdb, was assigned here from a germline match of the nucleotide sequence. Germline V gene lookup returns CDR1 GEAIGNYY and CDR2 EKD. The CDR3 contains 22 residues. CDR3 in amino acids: CACDTVSRGSVPVYLDTDKLIF. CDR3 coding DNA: TGCGCCTGTGACACTGTTTCCAGGGGGTCAGTACCGGTTTATCTAGACACCGATAAACTCATCTTT.

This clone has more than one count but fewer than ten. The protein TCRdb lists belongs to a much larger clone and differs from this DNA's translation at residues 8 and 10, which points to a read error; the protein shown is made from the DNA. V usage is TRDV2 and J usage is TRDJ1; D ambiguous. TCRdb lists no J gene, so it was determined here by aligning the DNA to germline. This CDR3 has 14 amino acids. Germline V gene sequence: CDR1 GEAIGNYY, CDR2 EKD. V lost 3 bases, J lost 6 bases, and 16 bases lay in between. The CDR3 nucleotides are TGTGCCTGTGACGTTCTTACTAGGACCAATAAACTCATCTTT. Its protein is CACDVLTRTNKLIF.

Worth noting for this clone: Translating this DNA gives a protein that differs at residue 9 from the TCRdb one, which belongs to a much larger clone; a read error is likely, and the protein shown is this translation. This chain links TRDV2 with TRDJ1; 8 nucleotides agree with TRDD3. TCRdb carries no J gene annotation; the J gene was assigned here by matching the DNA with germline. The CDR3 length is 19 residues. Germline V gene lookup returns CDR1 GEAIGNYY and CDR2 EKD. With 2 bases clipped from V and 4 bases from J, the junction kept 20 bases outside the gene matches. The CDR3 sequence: CACDIVVPRGYRESDKLIF. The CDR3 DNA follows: TGTGCCTGTGACATTGTCGTACCTAGGGGATACCGAGAGAGCGATAAACTCATCTTT.

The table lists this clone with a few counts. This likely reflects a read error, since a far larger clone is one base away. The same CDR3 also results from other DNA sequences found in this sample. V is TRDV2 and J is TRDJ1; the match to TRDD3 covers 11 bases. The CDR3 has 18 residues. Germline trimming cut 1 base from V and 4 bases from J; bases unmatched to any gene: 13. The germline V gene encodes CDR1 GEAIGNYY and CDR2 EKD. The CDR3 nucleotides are TGTGCCTGTGACACGGTATTTGGGGGATACGCTCGGAGCGATAAACTCATCTTT. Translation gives CACDTVFGGYARSDKLIF.

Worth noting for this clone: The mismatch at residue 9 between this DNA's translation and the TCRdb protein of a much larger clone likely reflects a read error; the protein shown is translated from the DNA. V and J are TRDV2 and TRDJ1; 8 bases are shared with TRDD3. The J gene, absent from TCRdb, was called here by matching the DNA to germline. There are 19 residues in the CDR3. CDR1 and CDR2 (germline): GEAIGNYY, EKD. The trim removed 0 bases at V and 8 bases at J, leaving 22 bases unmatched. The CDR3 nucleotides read TGTGCCTGTGACACCGTACTGGGGGGTACTATCAATACCTTCCCCAAACTCATCTTT. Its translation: CACDTVLGGTINTFPKLIF.

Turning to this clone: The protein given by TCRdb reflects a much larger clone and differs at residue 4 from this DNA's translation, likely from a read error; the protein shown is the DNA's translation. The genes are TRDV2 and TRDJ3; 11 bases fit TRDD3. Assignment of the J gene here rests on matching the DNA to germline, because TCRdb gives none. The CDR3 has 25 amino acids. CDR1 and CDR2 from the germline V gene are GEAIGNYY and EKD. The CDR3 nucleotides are TGTGCCTGTGGCACCGTTGGGGGATACGTGGGGGCAAGAATATCGAGCTCCTGGGACACCCGACAGATGTTTTTC. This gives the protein CACGTVGGYVGARISSSWDTRQMFF.

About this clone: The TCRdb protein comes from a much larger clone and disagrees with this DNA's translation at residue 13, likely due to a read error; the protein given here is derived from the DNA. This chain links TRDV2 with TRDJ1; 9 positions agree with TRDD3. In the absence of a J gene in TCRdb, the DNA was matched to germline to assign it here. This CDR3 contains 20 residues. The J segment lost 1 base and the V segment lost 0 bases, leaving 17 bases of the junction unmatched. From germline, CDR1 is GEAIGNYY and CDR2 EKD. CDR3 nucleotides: TGTGCCTGTGACACCGAGGGGTCCAGGAACTGGGGGACACGCACCGATAAACTCATCTTT. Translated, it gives CACDTEGSRNWGTRTDKLIF.

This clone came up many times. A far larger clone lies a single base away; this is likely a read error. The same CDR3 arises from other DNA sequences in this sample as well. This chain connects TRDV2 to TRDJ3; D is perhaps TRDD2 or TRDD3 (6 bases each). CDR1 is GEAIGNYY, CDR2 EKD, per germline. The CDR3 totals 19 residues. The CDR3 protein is CACDTTLNWASWDTRQMFF. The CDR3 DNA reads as TGTGCCTGTGACACCACGTTGAACTGGGCTTCCTGGGACACCCGACAGATGTTCTTC.

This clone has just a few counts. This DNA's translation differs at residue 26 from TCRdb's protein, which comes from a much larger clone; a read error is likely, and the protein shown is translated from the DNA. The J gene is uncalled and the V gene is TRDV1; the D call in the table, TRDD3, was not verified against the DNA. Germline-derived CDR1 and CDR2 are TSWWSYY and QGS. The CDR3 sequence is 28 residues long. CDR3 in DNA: TGTGCTCTTGGGGAACTAGTGGGACCTCTACAATCGTACTGGGATAGGCCGAAGAGCTCCTGGGACACCCGACAGACGTTTTTC. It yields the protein CALGELVGPLQSYWDRPKSSWDTRQTFF.

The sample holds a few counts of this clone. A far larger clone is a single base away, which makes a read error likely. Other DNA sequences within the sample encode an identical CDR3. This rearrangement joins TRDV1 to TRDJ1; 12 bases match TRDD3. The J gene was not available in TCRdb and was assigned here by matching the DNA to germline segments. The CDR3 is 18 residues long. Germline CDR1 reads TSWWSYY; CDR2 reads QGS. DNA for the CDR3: TGTGCTCTGGGGGGCGTCTCGCACTGGGGGATACTTGGCGATAAACTCATCTTT. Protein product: CALGGVSHWGILGDKLIF.

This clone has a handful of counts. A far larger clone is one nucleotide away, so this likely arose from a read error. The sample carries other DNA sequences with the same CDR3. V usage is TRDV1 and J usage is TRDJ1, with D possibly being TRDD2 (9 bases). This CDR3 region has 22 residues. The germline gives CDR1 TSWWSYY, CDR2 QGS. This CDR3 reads CALGEPPAFLREGFWGTLKLIF. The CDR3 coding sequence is TGTGCCCTTGGGGAACCCCCTGCCTTCCTACGAGAAGGTTTCTGGGGGACTCTTAAACTCATCTTT.

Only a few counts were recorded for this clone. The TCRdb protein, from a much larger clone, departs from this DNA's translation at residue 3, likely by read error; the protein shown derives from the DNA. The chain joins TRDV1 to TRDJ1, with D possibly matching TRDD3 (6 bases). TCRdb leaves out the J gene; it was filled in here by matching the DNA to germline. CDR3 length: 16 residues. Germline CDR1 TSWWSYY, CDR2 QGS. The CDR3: CAPGETRAAYTDKLIF. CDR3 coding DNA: TGTGCTCCTGGGGAAACAAGGGCCGCGTACACCGATAAACTCATCTTT.

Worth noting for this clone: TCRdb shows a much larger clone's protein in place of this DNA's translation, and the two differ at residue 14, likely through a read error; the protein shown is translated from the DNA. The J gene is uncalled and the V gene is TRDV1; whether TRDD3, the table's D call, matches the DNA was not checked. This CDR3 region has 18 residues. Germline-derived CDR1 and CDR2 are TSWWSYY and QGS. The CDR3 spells CALGGLPTFNLGVVGLIF. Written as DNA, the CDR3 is TGTGCTCTTGGGGGACTTCCTACATTCAATCTGGGGGTTGTTGGCCTCATCTTT.

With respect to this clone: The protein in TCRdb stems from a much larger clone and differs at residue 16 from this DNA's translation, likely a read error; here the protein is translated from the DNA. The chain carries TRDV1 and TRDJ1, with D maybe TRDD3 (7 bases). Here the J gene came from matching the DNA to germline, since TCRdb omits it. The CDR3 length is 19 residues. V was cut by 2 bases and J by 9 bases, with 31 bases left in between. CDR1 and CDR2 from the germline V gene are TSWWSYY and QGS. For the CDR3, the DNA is TGTGCTCTTGGGGAAGAAGTCCTACGGGCCTGGGGGCTTGAAGTTGAACTCATCTTT. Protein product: CALGEEVLRAWGLEVELIF.